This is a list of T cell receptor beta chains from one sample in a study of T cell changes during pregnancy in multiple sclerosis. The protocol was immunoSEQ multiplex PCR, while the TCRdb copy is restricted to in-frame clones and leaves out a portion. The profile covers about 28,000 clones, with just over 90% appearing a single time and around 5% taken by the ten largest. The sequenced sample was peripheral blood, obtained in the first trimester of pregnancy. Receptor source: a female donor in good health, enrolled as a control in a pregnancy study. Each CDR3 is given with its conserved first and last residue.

CDR3aa: CASRLAGGPEQFF
j_gene: TRBJ2-1
v_gene: TRBV5-8

CDR3aa: CASRPTGNGYTF
j_gene: TRBJ1-2
v_gene: TRBV6-5

CDR3aa: CASSDSLAGYNEQFF
j_gene: TRBJ2-1
v_gene: TRBV6-4

CDR3aa: CAWSVSVYEQYF
j_gene: .
v_gene: TRBV30

CDR3aa: CASSPRGGTGELFF
j_gene: TRBJ2-2
v_gene: TRBV5-4

CDR3aa: CASSYIQGNSPLHF
j_gene: TRBJ1-6
v_gene: TRBV6-6

CDR3aa: CASSQDGWDRGKTNYGYTF
j_gene: TRBJ1-2
v_gene: TRBV4-3

CDR3aa: CASSSGLAGGELFF
j_gene: TRBJ2-2
v_gene: TRBV6-5

CDR3aa: CASSFAGQGRTEAFF
j_gene: TRBJ1-1
v_gene: TRBV5-1

CDR3aa: CASGLARQFYEQYF
j_gene: TRBJ2-7
v_gene: TRBV12-5

CDR3aa: CASSPRQGSTGELFF
j_gene: TRBJ2-2
v_gene: TRBV7-7

CDR3aa: CASSPLQGARYEQYF
j_gene: TRBJ2-7
v_gene: TRBV18

CDR3aa: CASGLDRANYGYTF
j_gene: TRBJ1-2
v_gene: TRBV12-5

CDR3aa: CASSGGGKGNQPQHF
j_gene: TRBJ1-5
v_gene: TRBV19

CDR3aa: CASSQLSATNANYGYTF
j_gene: TRBJ1-2
v_gene: TRBV14

CDR3aa: CASSDASKTQYF
j_gene: TRBJ2-5
v_gene: TRBV4-1

CDR3aa: CASSDHRVLYEQYF
j_gene: TRBJ2-7
v_gene: TRBV5-1

CDR3aa: CASRRQGENTEAFF
j_gene: TRBJ1-1
v_gene: TRBV6-1

CDR3aa: CASSPGQGTTGELFF
j_gene: TRBJ2-2
v_gene: TRBV18

CDR3aa: CASRARGLTYGYTF
j_gene: TRBJ1-2
v_gene: TRBV6-5

CDR3aa: CASSPQTGGSETQYF
j_gene: TRBJ2-5
v_gene: TRBV6-1

CDR3aa: CASRVGQGAVEAFF
j_gene: TRBJ1-1
v_gene: TRBV6-5

CDR3aa: CASSLTGGDTEAFF
j_gene: TRBJ1-1
v_gene: TRBV5-6

CDR3aa: CSVDGRRERRTDTQYF
j_gene: TRBJ2-3
v_gene: TRBV29-1